Each of the 27 T cell receptor beta chains below was sequenced from the same sample in a study of cytomegalovirus exposure and HLA in healthy donors. Both 60 Vbeta primers and 13 Jbeta primers went into the PCR. The table came from immunoSEQ multiplex PCR; TCRdb's copy has only in-frame clones and leaves some out. The table shows more than 60,000 clones, with under 85% occurring only once. The sample was PBMCs. The receptors were sampled from a male donor in good health and CMV-seropositive.

CDR3 amino acids: CASKEWGDSSYNEQFF. CDR3 nucleotide sequence: TGTGCCAGCAAGGAGTGGGGGGACAGCTCCTACAATGAGCAGTTCTTC. The chain couples TRBV6-4 to TRBJ2-1, with D possibly TRBD1 on 7 matching bases. Germline V CDR1 and CDR2: MRHNA, SNTAGT. The germline V and J ends were trimmed by 7 bases and 0 bases, with 16 bases remaining between them. The CDR3 is 16 amino acids.

The V gene is TRBV27, the J gene TRBJ2-1; D is possibly TRBD1 (6 bases). Trimming removed 9 bases from V and 0 bases from J, with 9 bases in between. From germline, CDR1 is MNHEY and CDR2 SMNVEV (reference sequence). This CDR3 contains 13 residues. CDR3 in DNA: TGTGCCAGTGGGACAACCTCCTACAATGAGCAGTTCTTC. Translating gives CASGTTSYNEQFF.

This chain links TRBV2 with TRBJ2-3; a possible D gene is TRBD1 (6 bases). The CDR3 extends over 15 amino acids. CDR1 and CDR2 from the germline V gene are SNHLY and FYNNEI. V lost 3 bases to trimming and J lost 3 bases, with 13 bases between them. In nucleotides, the CDR3 is TGTGCCAGCAGTGACCTACAGGGTAAAACAGATACGCAGTATTTT. It translates to CASSDLQGKTDTQYF.

The chain employs TRBV9 and TRBJ2-3, with D tentatively TRBD1 (5 bases). Germline V CDR1 and CDR2: SGDLS, YYNGEE. The CDR3 length is 14 residues. The V gene lost 4 bases and the J gene lost 1 base, with 10 bases spanning the gap. The CDR3 protein is CASSPQGRTDTQYF. The CDR3 coding sequence is TGTGCCAGCAGCCCCCAGGGCCGCACAGATACGCAGTATTTT.

The chain uses TRBV30 and TRBJ2-2, with D perhaps matching TRBD1 (5 bases). V gave up 4 bases and J gave up 4 bases, with 13 bases separating them. The CDR3 totals 14 residues. Germline V lookup: CDR1 GTSNPN, CDR2 SVGIG (reference sequence). Here the CDR3 DNA reads TGTGCCTGGAAGGGGCAGTCGTCCACCGGGGAGCTGTTTTTT. It translates to CAWKGQSSTGELFF.

V usage is TRBV2 and J usage is TRBJ1-2, with D uncertain. The ends were cut back, 8 bases at V and 4 bases at J, with 14 bases in the middle. The CDR3 is made up of 13 amino acids. Looked up from germline, CDR1 is SNHLY and CDR2 is FYNNEI. CDR3: CASSIREAYGYTF. CDR3 in DNA: TGTGCCAGCTCGATCCGGGAAGCCTATGGCTACACCTTC.

The J gene is TRBJ1-5, the V gene TRBV18, with TRBD1 matching 9 bases. Germline CDR1 and CDR2: KGHSH and LQKENI. The trim removed 3 bases at V and 2 bases at J, leaving 8 bases unmatched. This CDR3 is 17 amino acids long. The CDR3 reads CASSPSTGGFGNQPQHF. The CDR3 nucleotides read TGTGCCAGCTCACCCTCAACAGGGGGCTTTGGCAATCAGCCCCAGCATTTT.

Note on this clone: In the same sample, other DNA sequences code for this CDR3. The chain couples TRBV19 to TRBJ1-5; the match to TRBD1 covers 8 bases. The J segment lost 2 bases and the V segment lost 3 bases, leaving 3 bases of the junction unmatched. The CDR3 is 15 amino acids. Germline loops: CDR1 LNHDA, CDR2 SQIVND (reference sequence). Here the CDR3 reads CASSIYRGGNQPQHF. The CDR3 DNA is TGTGCCAGTAGTATCTACAGGGGGGGCAATCAGCCCCAGCATTTT.

This chain joins TRBV19 and TRBJ1-1; 8 nucleotides line up with TRBD1. Per germline, CDR1 LNHDA and CDR2 SQIVND (reference sequence). CDR3 size: 14 residues. V shed 3 bases, J shed 4 bases, and the junction held 4 bases outside the gene matches. CDR3: CASSIRTGGTEAFF. The CDR3 DNA follows: TGTGCCAGTAGTATTAGAACAGGGGGCACTGAAGCTTTCTTT.

This clone came up once. The junction departs from germline at one end; a sequencing error may be responsible. The genes are TRBV28 and TRBJ1-1; D gene ambiguous. Per the germline V gene, CDR1 is MDHEN and CDR2 is SYDVKM. This CDR3 comprises 11 residues. CDR3 bases: TGTGCCACCAGTGGCAGTACTGAAGCTTTCTTT. It is translated as CATSGSTEAFF. Combining the CDR3 with reference TRBV28 and TRBJ1-1 gives the whole variable domain DVKVTQSSRYLVKRTGEKVFLECVQDMDHENMFWYRQDPGLGLRLIYFSYDVKMKEKGDIPEGYSVSREKKERFSLILESASTNQTSMYLCATSGSTEAFFGQGTRLTVV.

CDR3 residues: CASSGLAGAYEQYF. The CDR3 DNA follows: TGTGCCAGCAGCGGACTAGCGGGAGCCTACGAGCAGTACTTC. This sequence joins TRBV6-5 and TRBJ2-7; TRBD2 matches 13 bases. CDR3 length equals 14 residues. The J segment lost 2 bases and the V segment lost 6 bases, leaving 1 base of the junction unmatched. Germline lookup yields CDR1 MNHEY and CDR2 SVGAGI.

The chain carries TRBV4-2 and TRBJ2-3; D remains unclear. The CDR3 covers 15 residues. V dropped 0 bases and J dropped 4 bases, with 11 bases sitting between them. CDR1 and CDR2 (germline): LGHNA, YNFKEQ. The CDR3 DNA is TGTGCCAGCAGCCAAGATCGGGTAGAAGCAGATACGCAGTATTTT. As protein: CASSQDRVEADTQYF.

This chain connects TRBV2 to TRBJ2-5; no firm D call. The J call is uncertain, as TRBJ2-7 better fits the DNA end. Per germline, CDR1 SNHLY and CDR2 FYNNEI. The CDR3 totals 14 residues. The CDR3 DNA is TGTGCCAGCAGTGAAGGAAGAGTAATCTACGAGCAGTACTTC. It yields the protein CASSEGRVIYEQYF.

The chain is built from TRBV27 and TRBJ1-2; D possibly corresponds to TRBD1 (5 bases). V was clipped by 0 bases and J by 4 bases, with 18 bases between them. CDR3 size: 17 residues. Germline CDR1 reads MNHEY; CDR2 reads SMNVEV (reference sequence). CDR3 residues: CASSLSARRQGGYGYTF. In nucleotides, the CDR3 is TGTGCCAGCAGTTTATCGGCAAGACGGCAGGGCGGCTATGGCTACACCTTC.

This chain links TRBV7-2 with TRBJ1-2; 7 nucleotides align to TRBD1. The CDR3 is 13 amino acids. CDR1 SGHTA and CDR2 FQGNSA come from the germline V gene. V gave up 1 base and J gave up 6 bases; unmatched junction bases: 2. The CDR3: CASSLVGTDGYTF. CDR3 bases: TGTGCCAGCAGCTTAGTCGGGACAGATGGCTACACCTTC.

This clone was detected only a few times. The gene calls are TRBV19 and TRBJ2-1; weak D call: TRBD1 (6 bases). The germline V gene has CDR1 LNHDA and CDR2 SQIVND (reference sequence). The CDR3 has 16 amino acids. V was pared by 3 bases and J by 0 bases, with 12 bases between. Here the CDR3 DNA reads TGTGCCAGTAGTATGCAGGGGTTTAGCTCCTACAATGAGCAGTTCTTC. It specifies CASSMQGFSSYNEQFF. Looking up the rest from reference TRBV19 and TRBJ2-1 gives the full variable domain: DGGITQSPKYLFRKEGQNVTLSCEQNLNHDAMYWYRQDPGQGLRLIYYSQIVNDFQKGDIAEGYSVSREKKESFPLTVTSAQKNPTAFYLCASSMQGFSSYNEQFFGPGTRLTVL.

The rearrangement uses TRBV4-1 and TRBJ2-7; perhaps TRBD1 as D (6 bases). Deletions cut 4 bases from V and 3 bases from J, with 19 bases between. The germline V gene encodes CDR1 MGHRA and CDR2 YSYEKL. The CDR3 contains 16 residues. The CDR3 loop is CASSPRGDLGDYEQYF. The CDR3 DNA reads TGCGCCAGCAGCCCCAGGGGTGACCTTGGGGACTACGAGCAGTACTTC.

The chain is built from TRBV27 and TRBJ1-4, with D maybe TRBD1 (5 bases). V was trimmed by 5 bases and J by 4 bases, leaving 14 bases between them. Germline V gene lookup returns CDR1 MNHEY and CDR2 SMNVEV (reference sequence). This CDR3 spans 15 amino acids. This CDR3 is CASSMGWGLNEKLFF. The DNA for the CDR3 is TGTGCCAGCAGTATGGGCTGGGGACTTAATGAAAAACTGTTTTTT.

This clone was detected many times. The CDR3 protein is CASSIRDQPQHF. DNA of the CDR3: TGTGCCAGTAGTATACGGGATCAGCCCCAGCATTTT. The V call is TRBV19, the J call TRBJ1-5; D is undetermined. The V gene lost 2 bases and the J gene lost 5 bases, with 4 bases spanning the gap. CDR1 and CDR2 (germline): LNHDA, SQIVND (reference sequence). This CDR3 comprises 12 residues.

This clone was counted only a few times. The chain joins TRBV27 to TRBJ2-3, with D perhaps TRBD2 (7 bases). This CDR3 is 16 amino acids long. V was trimmed by 2 bases and J by 2 bases, leaving 14 bases between them. Germline V gene sequence: CDR1 MNHEY, CDR2 SMNVEV (reference sequence). CDR3 bases: TGTGCCAGCAGTTTAGGTGCGGGGGCCCCCACAGATACGCAGTATTTT. It codes for CASSLGAGAPTDTQYF.

This clone was seen only a few times. This chain uses TRBV11-2 with TRBJ2-7; D is possibly TRBD2 (5 bases). CDR1 is SGHAT and CDR2 is FQNNGV in the germline V gene. The CDR3 spans 16 residues. With 5 bases removed from V and 2 bases from J, the gap between germline ends came to 19 bases. This chain's CDR3 is CASSQGRRATTYEQYF. The DNA for the CDR3 is TGTGCCAGCAGCCAAGGTAGGCGGGCAACAACCTACGAGCAGTACTTC.

The rearrangement joins TRBV4-3 to TRBJ1-5; a weak D match, TRBD1 (6 bases). V gave up 0 bases and J gave up 7 bases, with 13 bases separating them. The V gene's germline CDR1 is LGHNA and CDR2 YSLEER. CDR3 size: 15 residues. The CDR3 DNA sequence: TGCGCCAGCAGCCAAGAAGTCGGGAGGGGGCAGCCCCAGCATTTT. This codes for CASSQEVGRGQPQHF.

This clone was detected only a few times. The chain is built from TRBV7-3 and TRBJ2-4, with 12 bases fitting TRBD2. The trim removed 5 bases at V and 2 bases at J, leaving 4 bases unmatched. This CDR3 spans 16 amino acids. Germline-derived CDR1 and CDR2 are SGHTA and FQGTGA. CDR3 nucleotide sequence: TGTGCCAGCAGCCCGACTAGCGGGGGTACCAAAAACATTCAGTACTTC. Amino acids: CASSPTSGGTKNIQYF.

The chain combines TRBV11-1 with TRBJ1-1, with D unclear. Germline CDR1 and CDR2: SGHAT and FQDESV (reference sequence). The CDR3 has 14 amino acids. Between the trimmed V and J ends, which lost 5 bases and 6 bases, there was a span of 16 bases. CDR3 sequence: CASSPSARQPEAFF. The CDR3 nucleotides are TGTGCCAGCAGCCCCTCAGCGCGGCAGCCTGAAGCTTTCTTT.

The chain uses TRBV27 and TRBJ1-2; 7 bases line up with TRBD1. The CDR3 covers 14 residues. V dropped 6 bases and J dropped 1; count of bases not matched to a gene: 5. Germline V lookup: CDR1 MNHEY, CDR2 SMNVEV (reference sequence). CDR3 residues: CASSQGQLNYGYTF. The DNA of the CDR3 is TGTGCCAGCAGCCAGGGACAGCTTAACTATGGCTACACCTTC.

This sequence joins TRBV5-4 and TRBJ2-2, with D perhaps matching TRBD2 (5 bases). The CDR3 totals 12 residues. CDR1 and CDR2 (germline): SGHNT, YYREEE (reference sequence). The V end lost 6 bases, the J end lost 6 bases, and 9 bases lay between the germline ends. The DNA of the CDR3 is TGTGCCAGCACCAGCGGTCCCGGGGAGCTGTTTTTT. This encodes CASTSGPGELFF.

The chain carries TRBV6-1 and TRBJ2-1; 8 bases agree with TRBD2. CDR3 size: 15 residues. Trimming removed 9 bases from V and 5 bases from J; junction bases left unmatched: 12. Germline V gene sequence: CDR1 MNHNS, CDR2 SASEGT. CDR3: CASRRTSGLNNEQFF. In nucleotides, the CDR3 is TGTGCCAGTAGAAGAACTAGCGGCTTGAACAATGAGCAGTTCTTC.